This TCR beta chain was documented in a study of regulatory T cells in long-lasting Graves disease. Looking at the study overall: Newly diagnosed Graves' patients had under 3 months of antithyroid drugs.

A few counts support this clonotype. Its antigen is still unknown. Findings and caveats of the study: Persistent Graves' patients showed less TCR diversity than newly diagnosed ones. TRBV28 was favored in persistent disease, as were TRBJ1-2 and TRBJ2-5.

Time point of the sample: newly diagnosed GD, antithyroid drugs for less than 3 months. The TCR library used RNA extracted from PBMCs. Combining iRepertoire HTBI primers with Arm-PCR of CDR3 regions, the authors built TCR beta libraries. In the source study's methods: Samples revealed 62 TRBV and 14 TRBJ segments. MiXCR was run by TCRdb on the multiplex PCR reads, yielding one entry per CDR3 protein. What appears here as the V and J calls and clone size reflects TCRdb's work, not the paper's. Here the sample spans some 320,000 distinct CDR3 sequences, 18% being singletons. This CDR3 is 18 amino acids long. Trimming removed 1 base from V and 0 bases from J, with 18 bases in between. Per the germline V gene, CDR1 is GTSNPN and CDR2 is SVGIG (reference sequence).

The receptor was derived from a female donor with Graves disease. Source: peripheral blood mononuclear cells (PBMCs), taken at new diagnosis, from a patient treated with antithyroid drugs. The gene calls are TRBV30 and TRBJ2-2; D might be TRBD1 or TRBD2, each matching 5 bases. CDR3 protein: CAWSAGTAPFANTGELFF. DNA of the CDR3: TGTGCCTGGAGTGCCGGGACGGCACCTTTCGCGAACACCGGGGAGCTGTTTTTT. Based on the CDR3 plus reference TRBV30 and TRBJ2-2, the full variable domain is SQTIHQWPATLVQPVGSPLSLECTVEGTSNPNLYWYRQAAGRGLQLLFYSVGIGQISSEVPQNLSASRPQDRQFILSSKKLLLSDSGFYLCAWSAGTAPFANTGELFFGEGSRLTVL.